The 27 T cell receptor beta chains below come from one sample, sequenced in a study of blood T cell repertoires in COVID-19. Here immunoSEQ multiplex PCR was the method, and the copy in TCRdb shows in-frame clones only, minus some. Of around 250,000 clones listed, 85% to 90% are singletons. Source material: PBMCs or T cells enriched from blood (not recorded which). These receptors all stem from a man aged 18 to 35 who had recovered from COVID-19.

This clone was recorded a few times. The V call is TRBV6-5, the J call TRBJ2-3; 8 bases align to TRBD2. The ends lost 5 bases at V and 4 bases at J; junction bases unmatched: 8. CDR3 length: 15 residues. Germline CDR1 and CDR2: MNHEY and SVGAGI. The CDR3 bases are TGTGCCAGCAGTCCTAGCGGGCGAGGCTCAGATACGCAGTATTTT. Translation gives CASSPSGRGSDTQYF.

Worth noting for this clone: The junction and the germline gene differ at one end; a read error may be behind it. The genes are TRBV2 and TRBJ1-4, with 7 nucleotides matching TRBD1. Per germline, CDR1 SNHLY and CDR2 FYNNEI. The CDR3 is 13 amino acids. The CDR3 DNA reads TGTGCCAGCAGAGACCCAGGACAGGAAAATGAACTTTTT. Its translation is CASRDPGQENELF.

The CDR3 sequence: CASSLHQGGGEQYF. In DNA, the CDR3 is TGCGCCAGCAGCCTTCACCAGGGGGGAGGCGAGCAGTACTTC. The chain combines TRBV4-1 with TRBJ2-7, with a possible D match to TRBD1 (7 bases). The CDR3 has 14 residues. Between the trimmed V and J ends, which lost 4 bases and 6 bases, there was a span of 16 bases. CDR1 is MGHRA and CDR2 is YSYEKL in the germline V gene.

The rearrangement links TRBV30 to TRBJ1-6, with TRBD1 identical over 9 bases. The CDR3 runs 13 residues. V lost 7 bases to trimming and J lost 6 bases; unmatched junction nucleotides: 4. From germline, CDR1 is GTSNPN and CDR2 SVGIG (reference sequence). The CDR3 is CALQTGGNSPLHF. The CDR3 coding sequence is TGTGCCTTGCAGACAGGGGGTAATTCACCCCTCCACTTT.

The chain uses TRBV27 and TRBJ1-2, with D possibly matching TRBD1 (5 bases). The CDR3 length is 15 residues. V lost 4 bases and J lost 3, with 15 bases in between. Germline lookup yields CDR1 MNHEY and CDR2 SMNVEV (reference sequence). CDR3: CASSSRAGLDYGYTF. In DNA form, the CDR3 reads TGTGCCAGCAGTTCCCGGGCAGGGTTGGACTATGGCTACACCTTC.

The chain links TRBV7-8 to TRBJ1-5; 9 bases map to TRBD1. CDR1 SGHVS and CDR2 FQNEAQ come from the germline V gene. The CDR3 is 18 residues long. Trimming removed 1 base from V and 0 bases from J; junction bases left unmatched: 7. DNA for the CDR3: TGTGCCAGCAGCTTAGGGACAGGGGCCCTATATAGCAATCAGCCCCAGCATTTT. It is translated as CASSLGTGALYSNQPQHF.

This clone has only a few counts. The V call is TRBV7-2, the J call TRBJ1-2; 9 bases fit TRBD1. Per germline, CDR1 SGHTA and CDR2 FQGNSA. V trimming: 1 base; J trimming: 1 base; junction bases outside the gene matches: 10. The CDR3 extends over 18 amino acids. CDR3 loop: CASSLGPGTGFVNYGYTF. The CDR3, as DNA: TGTGCCAGCAGCTTAGGACCCGGGACAGGGTTTGTTAACTATGGCTACACCTTC.

This clone was picked up a small number of times. V is TRBV7-6 and J is TRBJ2-7; 10 bases align to TRBD1. Germline CDR1 reads SGHVS; CDR2 reads FNYEAQ. J gave up 3 bases and V 5 bases, and 7 bases lay outside the gene matches. The CDR3 is made up of 15 amino acids. The CDR3 DNA reads TGTGCCAGCAGCCCAGACGGGACAGGGGTCTACGAGCAGTACTTC. Protein product: CASSPDGTGVYEQYF.

The CDR3 here is CASSAWTGVPLNTGELFF. The CDR3 DNA follows: TGTGCCAGCAGTGCGTGGACAGGGGTCCCCTTAAACACCGGGGAGCTGTTTTTT. The chain uses TRBV2 and TRBJ2-2, with 9 nucleotides matching TRBD1. CDR1 and CDR2 from the germline V gene are SNHLY and FYNNEI. This CDR3 is 18 amino acids long. V trimming: 4 bases; J trimming: 2 bases; junction bases outside the gene matches: 11. The full variable domain, with the rest looked up from reference TRBV2 and TRBJ2-2, is EPEVTQTPSHQVTQMGQEVILRCVPISNHLYFYWYRQILGQKVEFLVSFYNNEISEKSEIFDDQFSVERPDGSNFTLKIRSTKLEDSAMYFCASSAWTGVPLNTGELFFGEGSRLTVL.

The V and J genes are TRBV9 and TRBJ1-1; D not resolved. CDR3 length: 14 residues. CDR1 and CDR2 from the germline V gene are SGDLS and YYNGEE. V was cut by 4 bases and J by 4 bases, with 14 bases left in between. CDR3 sequence: CASSPVREATEAFF. For the CDR3, the DNA is TGTGCCAGCAGCCCAGTAAGGGAGGCCACTGAAGCTTTCTTT.

A remark on this clone: This sample also contains other DNA sequences that code for the same CDR3. The chain has TRBV3-1 (or the pseudogene TRBV3-2) and TRBJ2-2; D is undetermined. V lost 3 bases and J 2 bases, leaving 7 bases between the germline ends. The germline gives CDR1 LGHDT, CDR2 YNNKEL (reference sequence). The CDR3 is made up of 14 amino acids. CDR3 bases: TGTGCCAGCAGCCAGGGCCCTAACACCGGGGAGCTGTTTTTT. It codes for CASSQGPNTGELFF.

V gene TRBV28 combines with J gene TRBJ1-3; the D gene is possibly TRBD1 (5 bases). Trimming pared 10 bases from V and 2 bases from J, leaving 24 bases between. Germline CDR1 and CDR2: MDHEN and SYDVKM. This CDR3 spans 17 amino acids. The CDR3 DNA reads TGTGCCACAAACGGGAGAAAAAATGCCAGGGCTGGAAACACCATATATTTT. Protein sequence: CATNGRKNARAGNTIYF.

The table lists this clone with a few counts. The V and J genes are TRBV2 and TRBJ2-7; possible D gene TRBD2, 6 bases. CDR1 is SNHLY and CDR2 is FYNNEI in the germline V gene. V was shortened by 3 bases and J by 0 bases, with 12 bases between the two germline ends. The CDR3 is 15 residues long. The CDR3 sequence is CASSEWSSGSYEQYF. In DNA, the CDR3 is TGTGCCAGCAGTGAGTGGAGTAGCGGCTCCTACGAGCAGTACTTC.

The rearrangement uses TRBV20-1 and TRBJ2-7, with D possibly TRBD1 on 5 matching bases. The CDR3 extends over 13 amino acids. Trimming stripped 3 bases from V and 5 bases from J, with 14 bases between. The germline V gene has CDR1 DFQATT and CDR2 SNEGSKA (reference sequence). The CDR3: CSASQGLTNEQYF. The CDR3 nucleotides read TGCAGTGCTAGTCAGGGATTGACAAACGAGCAGTACTTC.

This clone appeared once. The chain combines TRBV6-2 or TRBV6-3 with TRBJ1-3; D is unclear. CDR3 length equals 14 residues. CDR1 is MNHEY and CDR2 is SVGEGT in the germline V gene. The V end was cut by 0 bases, the J end by 3 bases, with 6 bases between. The CDR3 nucleotides read TGTGCCAGCAGTTACTCGATCGGTGGAAACACCATATATTTT. As protein: CASSYSIGGNTIYF.

This chain links TRBV5-6 with TRBJ2-7; 7 bases agree with TRBD1. Germline V lookup: CDR1 SGHDT, CDR2 YYEEEE. The CDR3 is 16 amino acids. Trimming cost V 6 bases and J 3 bases; bases outside gene matches: 15. The CDR3 DNA is TGTGCCAGCACCTTCATATCTAAGGGGGCGTACTACGAGCAGTACTTC. Protein sequence: CASTFISKGAYYEQYF. Based on the CDR3 plus reference TRBV5-6 and TRBJ2-7, the full variable domain is DAGVTQSPTHLIKTRGQQVTLRCSPKSGHDTVSWYQQALGQGPQFIFQYYEEEERQRGNFPDRFSGHQFPNYSSELNVNALLLGDSALYLCASTFISKGAYYEQYFGPGTRLTVT.

The J gene is TRBJ1-5, the V gene TRBV4-2; the D gene is possibly TRBD1 (5 bases). The CDR3 spans 17 residues. V gave up 0 bases and J gave up 3 bases, with 15 bases separating them. The V gene's germline CDR1 is LGHNA and CDR2 YNFKEQ. Written as DNA, the CDR3 is TGTGCCAGCAGCCAAGATCTGGGGGGTTGGATCAATCAGCCCCAGCATTTT. Translation: CASSQDLGGWINQPQHF.

The DNA of the CDR3 is TGTGCCAGTAGTATTCGTGAGGAGACCCAGTACTTC. It specifies CASSIREETQYF. The chain links TRBV19 to TRBJ2-5; D is undetermined. The germline gives CDR1 LNHDA, CDR2 SQIVND (reference sequence). V dropped 3 bases and J dropped 5 bases, with 7 bases sitting between them. The CDR3 contains 12 residues.

This chain uses TRBV10-3 with TRBJ2-1; tentatively, D is TRBD1 (6 bases). Germline V lookup: CDR1 ENHRY, CDR2 SYGVKD. The CDR3 has 14 residues. V was trimmed by 1 base and J by 5 bases, leaving 9 bases between them. This CDR3 is CAISEYTGNNEQFF. The CDR3 DNA is TGTGCCATCAGTGAGTATACAGGGAACAATGAGCAGTTCTTC.

The J gene is TRBJ1-1, the V gene TRBV7-6; D is uncertain. The CDR3 length is 13 residues. The V gene lost 2 bases and the J gene lost 7 bases, with 11 bases spanning the gap. Germline V gene lookup returns CDR1 SGHVS and CDR2 FNYEAQ. This CDR3 reads CASSLNPGSEAFF. In DNA, the CDR3 is TGTGCCAGCAGCTTAAATCCCGGTAGTGAAGCTTTCTTT.

The V gene is TRBV19, the J gene TRBJ2-2; tentatively, D is TRBD2 (7 bases). The CDR3 has 15 amino acids. Trimming removed 5 bases at V and 7 bases at J, with 17 bases between. Germline values: CDR1 LNHDA, CDR2 SQIVND (reference sequence). In nucleotides, the CDR3 is TGTGCCAGTAGTCCGCCCTCAGGGGAGGGCGGGGAGCTGTTTTTT. Translation gives CASSPPSGEGGELFF.

The chain couples TRBV5-1 to TRBJ2-3; D gene unclear. This CDR3 comprises 14 residues. The V end was cut by 4 bases, the J end by 1 base, with 10 bases between. The germline V gene encodes CDR1 SGHRS and CDR2 YFSETQ. The CDR3 DNA sequence: TGCGCCAGCAGCCGCCCCGAGGGCACAGATACGCAGTATTTT. It yields the protein CASSRPEGTDTQYF.

This chain connects TRBV5-1 to TRBJ1-6, with D possibly being TRBD1 (6 bases). The CDR3 spans 17 residues. From germline, CDR1 is SGHRS and CDR2 YFSETQ. The V end lost 4 bases, the J end lost 9 bases, and 23 bases lay between the germline ends. The CDR3 DNA reads TGCGCCAGCAGCGCCGGGGTAGGGGGGGACACCGGTTCACCCCTCCACTTT. Its translation is CASSAGVGGDTGSPLHF.

The chain uses TRBV2 and TRBJ2-5; 7 positions agree with TRBD1. There are 17 residues in the CDR3. J lost 6 bases, V lost 6 bases, and 19 bases had no gene match. Germline V lookup: CDR1 SNHLY, CDR2 FYNNEI. CDR3 DNA sequence: TGTGCCAGCAGCGAGGAGATACAGGGGCCGAGATCCAAGACCCAGTACTTC. It is translated as CASSEEIQGPRSKTQYF.

The chain recombines TRBV18 with TRBJ2-1; TRBD1 aligns across 8 bases. The CDR3 length is 16 residues. V trimming: 4 bases; J trimming: 3 bases; junction bases outside the gene matches: 8. The germline V gene has CDR1 KGHSH and CDR2 LQKENI. Here the CDR3 DNA reads TGTGCCAGCTCACTACAAGCAGGGGGCTTCTACAATGAGCAGTTCTTC. It specifies CASSLQAGGFYNEQFF.

The chain recombines TRBV7-9 with TRBJ1-1; D gene unclear. The germline V and J ends were trimmed by 3 bases and 6 bases, with 5 bases remaining between them. This CDR3 has 11 residues. From germline, CDR1 is SEHNR and CDR2 FQNEAQ (reference sequence). This chain's CDR3 is CASSFTSEAFF. DNA for the CDR3: TGTGCCAGCAGCTTTACATCTGAAGCTTTCTTT.

This clone occurred a few times. DNA of the CDR3: TGTGCCAGCCTCCGGGAGGGAGAGACCCAGTACTTC. Protein: CASLREGETQYF. The V and J genes are TRBV7-9 and TRBJ2-5; 8 positions match TRBD2. The CDR3 is 12 amino acids. The V gene end was trimmed by 8 bases and the J gene end by 4 bases; junction bases not matched to a gene: 3. CDR1 and CDR2 (germline): SEHNR, FQNEAQ (reference sequence).